This TCR beta chain was recorded in a study of blood T cell repertoires in COVID-19. About the study: Both acute and convalescent COVID-19 samples were obtained from the United States, Italy and Spain.

Profiled with immunoSEQ multiplex PCR; TCRdb holds only in-frame clones, not every one. The sample shows 94,000 or so clones, 85% to 90% of them seen only once. Between the trimmed V and J ends, which lost 5 bases and 6 bases, there was a span of 17 bases. This CDR3 is built from 15 residues. Germline loops: CDR1 MNHEY, CDR2 SVGEGT. The receptor's source is an elderly woman with active COVID-19. This rearrangement joins TRBV6-2 or TRBV6-3 to TRBJ1-5; the D is unclear. The sequencing input was peripheral blood. The CDR3 nucleotides are TGTGCCAGCAGTACTGGTTCCCCCCCCATTCAGCCCCAGCATTTT. Its protein product is CASSTGSPPIQPQHF.